These T cell receptor beta chains were read from a single sample in a study of blood T cell repertoires in COVID-19. Sequenced by immunoSEQ multiplex PCR; TCRdb stores in-frame clones only, minus some. The sample carries around 240,000 clones, about 82% recorded once. The sample comprised PBMCs or T cells enriched from blood (not recorded which). These receptors all stem from a woman aged 45-60 years who had recovered from COVID-19. Both conserved end residues are part of each CDR3. Fields, in order: J gene, clone size, V gene, D gene, CDR3 protein, CDR3 DNA. The D gene is left open where the match is weak. Some rows have no size entry. The others give once, few or many, or a class for an expanded clone.

>TRBJ1-3|NA|TRBV7-2|TRBD1
CASSLTGTGGNTIYF
TGTGCCAGCAGCTTAACCGGGACAGGGGGAAACACCATATATTTT
>TRBJ1-6|NA|TRBV5-1|TRBD1
CASTTGVGYNSPLHF
TGCGCCAGTACGACAGGGGTCGGCTATAATTCACCCCTCCACTTT
>TRBJ1-2|NA|TRBV6-5|NA
CASSKDTSVRGYTF
TGTGCCAGCAGTAAGGACACCTCGGTGCGCGGCTACACCTTC
>TRBJ2-2|NA|TRBV4-1|TRBD2
CATSLAGGTGELFF
TGCGCCACTTCCCTAGCGGGGGGGACCGGGGAGCTGTTTTTT
>TRBJ2-1|NA|TRBV24-1|TRBD2
CATSDLSGRAHNEQFF
TGTGCCACCAGTGATTTGAGCGGGAGGGCCCACAATGAGCAGTTCTTC
>TRBJ1-6|NA|TRBV15|NA
CATSRETGFSPLHF
TGTGCCACCAGCAGAGAAACAGGGTTTTCACCCCTCCACTTT
>TRBJ1-4|few|TRBV19|NA
CASSILQGAGEKLFF
TGTGCCAGTAGTATTCTACAGGGAGCCGGCGAAAAACTGTTTTTT
>TRBJ2-1|NA|TRBV5-8|TRBD1
CASSSYRGYDEQFF
TGTGCCAGCAGCTCTTACAGGGGGTACGATGAGCAGTTCTTC
>TRBJ1-1|NA|TRBV7-9|NA
CASSLAGGSTEAFF
TGTGCCAGCAGCTTAGCTGGGGGGAGCACTGAAGCTTTCTTT
>TRBJ2-1|NA|TRBV4-2|NA
CASSQEPASSYNEQFF
TGTGCCAGCAGCCAAGAACCGGCTAGCTCCTACAATGAGCAGTTCTTC
>TRBJ2-1|NA|TRBV19|TRBD2
CASSTPGGQRNEQFF
TGTGCCAGTAGTACCCCGGGAGGGCAGCGGAATGAGCAGTTCTTC
>TRBJ2-5|NA|TRBV6-2/TRBV6-3|TRBD1
CASSQGAFGETQYF
TGTGCCAGCAGCCAGGGGGCCTTCGGAGAGACCCAGTACTTC
>TRBJ1-5|NA|TRBV6-5|TRBD1
CASSSRTGNQPQHF
TGTGCCAGCAGTTCAAGGACAGGGAATCAGCCCCAGCATTTT
>TRBJ2-6|NA|TRBV4-3|TRBD1
CASSRGTGDFGANVLTF
TGCGCCAGCAGCCGCGGGACAGGGGACTTTGGGGCCAACGTCCTGACTTTC
>TRBJ1-3|NA|TRBV7-2|NA
CASSPQNSGNTIYF
TGTGCCAGCAGCCCTCAGAACTCTGGAAACACCATATATTTT
>TRBJ1-2|NA|TRBV4-3|TRBD1
CASSPSRDRSNYGYTF
TGCGCCAGCAGCCCTAGCCGGGACAGATCTAACTATGGCTACACCTTC
>TRBJ2-3|few|TRBV24-1|TRBD2
CATSASGGGTQYF
TGTGCCACCAGTGCCTCCGGCGGGGGTACGCAGTATTTT
>TRBJ2-1|NA|TRBV19|TRBD2
CASSQPYGWGTTSGAGNEQFF
TGTGCCAGTAGTCAGCCCTATGGATGGGGAACCACTAGCGGGGCGGGTAATGAGCAGTTCTTC
>TRBJ2-6|once|TRBV2|NA
CASSADRGAANVLTF
TGTGCCAGCAGTGCGGACAGAGGAGCGGCCAACGTCCTGACTTTC
>TRBJ2-3|NA|TRBV4-3|TRBD2
CASSQDTAGGLLDTQYF
TGCGCCAGCAGCCAAGATACCGCGGGGGGGTTGTTAGATACGCAGTATTTT
>TRBJ1-1|NA|TRBV11-1|NA
CASSPTGFTEAFF
TGTGCCAGCAGCCCAACAGGGTTCACTGAAGCTTTCTTT
>TRBJ2-7|NA|TRBV4-1|TRBD1
CASSLAGTGAYEQYF
TGCGCCAGCAGTCTTGCAGGGACAGGGGCCTACGAGCAGTACTTC
>TRBJ1-2|once|TRBV5-5|NA
CASSLLGGGRHGYTF
TGTGCCAGCAGCTTGCTTGGAGGAGGTCGGCATGGCTACACCTTC
>TRBJ1-6|NA|TRBV21-1|NA
CARETGGFSPLHF
TGTGCCAGAGAGACAGGGGGCTTTTCACCCCTCCACTTT
>TRBJ2-7|NA|TRBV12-3/TRBV12-4|TRBD2
CASSQTSSYEQYF
TGTGCCAGCAGTCAGACTAGCAGCTACGAGCAGTACTTC
>TRBJ1-5|few|TRBV19|NA
CASRRSGNSNQPQHF
TGTGCCAGTAGACGATCCGGGAATAGCAATCAGCCCCAGCATTTT
>TRBJ2-1|NA|TRBV18|TRBD2
CASSLFSGRESEQFF
TGTGCCAGCTCACTCTTTAGCGGGAGAGAATCTGAGCAGTTCTTC
>TRBJ1-2|NA|TRBV7-2|NA
CASSSLGQNYGYTF
TGTGCCAGCAGCTCCTTGGGGCAAAACTATGGCTACACCTTC
>TRBJ2-3|NA|TRBV5-1|NA
CASSLSPSTDTQYF
TGCGCCAGCAGCTTATCTCCTAGCACAGATACGCAGTATTTT
>TRBJ2-7|NA|TRBV27|NA
CASSSRTLSYEQYF
TGTGCCAGCAGTTCTAGGACATTGTCCTACGAGCAGTACTTC
>TRBJ1-2|NA|TRBV19|NA
CASSLVRGNNYGYTF
TGTGCCAGTAGCCTCGTGAGGGGGAATAACTATGGCTACACCTTC
>TRBJ2-3|once|TRBV7-2|TRBD2
CASSYLAGTDTQYF
TGTGCCAGCAGTTATTTAGCGGGGACAGATACGCAGTATTTT
>TRBJ2-1|NA|TRBV7-2|TRBD2
CASSLLAGPNEQFF
TGTGCCAGCAGCTTACTAGCGGGACCAAATGAGCAGTTCTTC
>TRBJ1-1|NA|TRBV10-3|TRBD1
CAMGQGDNTEAFF
TGTGCCATGGGACAGGGAGACAACACTGAAGCTTTCTTT
>TRBJ2-3|NA|TRBV4-2|TRBD2
CASSQPGTSADTQYF
TGTGCCAGCAGCCAACCTGGGACTAGCGCAGATACGCAGTATTTT
>TRBJ1-2|NA|TRBV4-3|NA
CASSQETPGKHGYTF
TGCGCCAGCAGCCAGGAAACTCCGGGAAAGCATGGCTACACCTTC
>TRBJ2-7|once|TRBV3-1/TRBV3-2|TRBD2
CASSQAASGVYEQYF
TGTGCCAGCAGCCAAGCCGCTAGCGGAGTCTACGAGCAGTACTTC
>TRBJ1-2|NA|TRBV6-2/TRBV6-3|TRBD1
CASSSTGVYGYTF
TGTGCCAGCAGTTCGACAGGGGTCTATGGCTACACCTTC
>TRBJ1-3|once|TRBV9|NA
CASSGLQGSHSGNTIYF
TGTGCCAGCAGCGGTTTACAAGGGAGCCACTCTGGAAACACCATATATTTT
>TRBJ1-5|NA|TRBV4-1|NA
CASSPVGGRVGQPQHF
TGCGCCAGCAGCCCTGTGGGAGGCCGGGTGGGCCAGCCCCAGCATTTT
>TRBJ2-7|once|TRBV7-2|NA
CASSPGRYEQYF
TGTGCCAGCAGCCCTGGGAGATACGAGCAGTACTTC
>TRBJ2-7|NA|TRBV2|NA
CASKRQASYEQYF
TGTGCCAGCAAAAGACAGGCCTCCTACGAGCAGTACTTC
>TRBJ2-7|NA|TRBV3-1/TRBV3-2|NA
CASSQDRGEQYF
TGTGCCAGCAGCCAGGACAGAGGGGAGCAGTACTTC
>TRBJ2-5|NA|TRBV6-5|NA
CASSPLGSLQETQYF
TGTGCCAGCAGTCCCCTGGGTAGCCTCCAAGAGACCCAGTACTTC